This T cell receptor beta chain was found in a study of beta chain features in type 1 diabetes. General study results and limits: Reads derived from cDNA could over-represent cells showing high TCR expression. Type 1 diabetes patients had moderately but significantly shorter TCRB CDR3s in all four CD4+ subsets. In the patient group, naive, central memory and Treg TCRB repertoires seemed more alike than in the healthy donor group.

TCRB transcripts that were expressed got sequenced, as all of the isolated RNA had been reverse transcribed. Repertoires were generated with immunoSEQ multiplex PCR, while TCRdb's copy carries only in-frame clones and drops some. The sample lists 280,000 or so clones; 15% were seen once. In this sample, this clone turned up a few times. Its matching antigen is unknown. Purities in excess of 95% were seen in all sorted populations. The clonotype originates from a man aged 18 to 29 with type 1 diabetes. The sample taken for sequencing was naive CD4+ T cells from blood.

The CDR3 DNA reads TGCGCCAGCAGTCAATCGGGCTTCTCCCGGGGGAACACCATATATTTT. Residues: CASSQSGFSRGNTIYF. This sequence joins TRBV23-1 and TRBJ1-3; tentative D call: TRBD1 (5 bases). TRBV23-1 is flagged as an ORF with uncertain function. The CDR3 has 16 residues. V shed 0 bases and J shed 7 bases, with 16 bases lying between them.